This entry concerns a single T cell receptor beta chain. As yet, its antigen is unknown. This sample was included in a study of shared clonotypes between healthy human individuals. Study-level findings and limits: Generally, naive subsets came out with larger estimated richness than memory subsets. An anticipated effect of sequencing depth on clonotype sharing among donors was recognized.

Each subset's genomic DNA was split evenly across several immunoSEQ plates. Some clones are missing from TCRdb's copy, which holds only in-frame ones; the method was immunoSEQ multiplex PCR. The sample shows 2 million to 3 million clones, roughly 93% of them seen only once. Germline CDR1 reads MDHEN; CDR2 reads SYDVKM. V trimming: 5 bases; J trimming: 10 bases; junction bases outside the gene matches: 16. This CDR3 is built from 15 residues. The source is a man aged 18 to 35 in good health. Some clones in this sample may be carry-over from other donors' samples. The sample consisted of naive CD4+ T cells from PBMCs. Subset here: CD45RA+ positively selected. The rearrangement joins TRBV28 to TRBJ1-1; 7 nucleotides agree with TRBD1. In nucleotides, the CDR3 is TGTGCCAGCAGTCCATCCACATTCGCCAGGGGGATAGCTTTCTTT. As protein: CASSPSTFARGIAFF.